This entry lists 10 T cell receptor beta chains sequenced from one sample in a study of shared clonotypes between healthy human individuals (dated by TCRdb to about 2020). Receptor libraries were prepared by the immunoSEQ multiplex PCR assay. TCRdb holds this immuneACCESS table with in-frame rearrangements only. Some clones are missing; in checked studies, unresolved V genes explain under half, and the rest has no known cause. The sample table lists some 2.1 million clones, 80% to 95% of them with a count of one. The ten most abundant clones make up 1.5% to 2% of the sample. For the CD8 naive samples, CD45RO-negative cells were positively selected for CCR7, yielding a CD45RA+CCR7+ population from which TemRA cells were excluded. The source material was naive CD8+ T cells from PBMCs. Read against the paper, the sample's cell subset or site label means: CD45RA+CCR7+. The source is a man between 18 and 29 years old in good health. Some clones in this sample may be carry-over from other donors' samples.

This chain links TRBV28 with TRBJ2-5; 13 bases fit TRBD2. J lost 1 base, V lost 8 bases, and 1 base had no gene match. The CDR3 extends over 14 amino acids. CDR1 and CDR2 (germline): MDHEN, SYDVKM. The CDR3 DNA follows: TGTGCCAGCTGGACTAGCGGGGGCCAAGAGACCCAGTACTTC. It codes for CASWTSGGQETQYF.

The gene calls are TRBV4-1 and TRBJ1-5, with TRBD1 as a possible D gene (5 bases). In germline, CDR1 is MGHRA, CDR2 YSYEKL. V shed 4 bases and J shed 1 base, with 14 bases lying between them. This CDR3 contains 16 residues. CDR3 in DNA: TGCGCCAGCAGCCTAACCCCCGGGGCAAGCAATCAGCCCCAGCATTTT. It yields the protein CASSLTPGASNQPQHF.

The genes are TRBV6-1 and TRBJ2-7, with TRBD1 as a possible D gene (6 bases). V lost 3 bases and J lost 2, with 17 bases in between. CDR3 length: 16 residues. Germline V gene lookup returns CDR1 MNHNS and CDR2 SASEGT. CDR3: CASSDGLGGRTYEQYF. The DNA of the CDR3 is TGTGCCAGCAGTGATGGGCTAGGGGGACGGACCTACGAGCAGTACTTC.

The chain has TRBV21-1 and TRBJ1-4; the D segment call TRBD1 is taken from the table without a DNA check. TRBV21-1 is annotated as a pseudogene. This CDR3 comprises 15 residues. CDR3 in amino acids: CASRDRPIENEKLFF. The CDR3 DNA reads as TGTGCCAGCAGGGACAGGCCGATAGAGAATGAAAAACTGTTTTTT.

The chain links TRBV4-3 to TRBJ2-2; a possible D gene is TRBD1 (6 bases). The CDR3 covers 14 residues. CDR1 and CDR2 from the germline V gene are LGHNA and YSLEER. Trimming took off 6 bases at V and 0 bases at J, with 8 bases between the two ends. The CDR3 here is CASRQGSNTGELFF. CDR3 sequence (DNA): TGCGCCAGCAGGCAGGGGTCGAACACCGGGGAGCTGTTTTTT.

The V and J genes are TRBV6-6 and TRBJ2-3; a weak D match, TRBD2 (5 bases). With 5 bases removed from V and 2 bases from J, the gap between germline ends came to 11 bases. The CDR3 length is 14 residues. Germline CDR1 is MNHNY and CDR2 is SVGAGI (reference sequence). CDR3 sequence (DNA): TGTGCCAGCAGTGCACTAGAGATCACAGATACGCAGTATTTT. Its protein is CASSALEITDTQYF.

The chain combines TRBV19 with TRBJ1-2; possibly TRBD1 for D (6 bases). Germline V gene lookup returns CDR1 LNHDA and CDR2 SQIVND (reference sequence). This CDR3 comprises 14 residues. V was cut by 3 bases and J by 6 bases, with 14 bases left in between. Here the CDR3 DNA reads TGTGCCAGTAGTATTCCCGGGGGCGCGAATGGCTACACCTTC. This codes for CASSIPGGANGYTF.

The genes are TRBV15 and TRBJ2-1; the D gene is possibly TRBD2 (5 bases). CDR3 length: 16 residues. The germline V gene encodes CDR1 LNHNV and CDR2 YYDKDF (reference sequence). Between the trimmed V and J ends, which lost 0 bases and 0 bases, there was a span of 9 bases. Here the CDR3 reads CATSRDRRFSYNEQFF. For the CDR3, the DNA is TGTGCCACCAGCAGAGATAGGAGGTTCTCCTACAATGAGCAGTTCTTC.

The chain couples TRBV13 to TRBJ2-3; the match to TRBD2 covers 9 bases. In germline, CDR1 is PRHDT, CDR2 FYEKMQ (reference sequence). The junction had 5 bases not matched to a gene; V was cut back by 4 bases and J by 0 bases. The CDR3 runs 16 residues. CDR3 sequence (DNA): TGTGCCAGCAGCTCCCGACTAGCGGATAGCACAGATACGCAGTATTTT. Translating gives CASSSRLADSTDTQYF.

The chain combines TRBV28 with TRBJ2-5; D remains unclear. Trimming shortened V by 4 bases and J by 6 bases, and 18 bases separated the two germline ends. Germline CDR1 MDHEN, CDR2 SYDVKM. This CDR3 is built from 15 residues. This CDR3 reads CASSSPRPELKTQYF. As DNA, the CDR3 is TGTGCCAGCAGTTCCCCGAGGCCGGAGTTGAAGACCCAGTACTTC.